Presented here are 18 T cell receptor beta chains from one specimen sequenced in a study of T cells in Graves' hyperthyroidism and ophthalmopathy. RNA transcripts gave rise to amplified TCR beta CDR3 regions. HTBI primers were used for first-round RT-PCR of the TCR CDR3. TCRdb called the multiplex PCR reads again in MiXCR, with one record for every CDR3 protein. This table holds roughly 550,000 distinct CDR3 sequences, more than 15% found once. Sequencing used blood. The source is a woman younger than 45 with Graves' ophthalmopathy.

The V gene is TRBV19, the J gene TRBJ1-3, with TRBD1 matching 8 bases. The germline V gene has CDR1 LNHDA and CDR2 SQIVND (reference sequence). Losses at the gene ends were 6 bases for V and 9 bases for J; bases not matched to a gene: 7. CDR3 length: 13 amino acids. Written as DNA, the CDR3 is TGTGCCAGTAGCTTTGGACAGGGCGGCACCATATATTTT. Translating gives CASSFGQGGTIYF.

This clonotype showed up many times. In DNA form, the CDR3 reads TGTGCCAGCTCACCACCGGGTGTAGGGGTACGAGAGACCCAGTACTTC. Protein: CASSPPGVGVRETQYF. The chain has TRBV18 and TRBJ2-5, with D maybe TRBD1 (5 bases). This CDR3 contains 16 residues. The V gene's germline CDR1 is KGHSH and CDR2 LQKENI. V lost 0 bases to trimming and J lost 4 bases, with 15 bases between them.

The chain uses TRBV5-8 and TRBJ1-1; D may be TRBD1 (6 bases). The CDR3 is 14 amino acids. Trimming removed 3 bases at V and 2 bases at J, with 11 bases between. CDR1 SGHTS and CDR2 YDEGEE come from the germline V gene. The CDR3 is CASSSSGGNTEAFF. CDR3 nucleotide sequence: TGTGCCAGCAGCTCGTCCGGGGGCAACACTGAAGCTTTCTTT.

In its sample, this clonotype was seen a few times. V gene TRBV24-1 combines with J gene TRBJ1-2; the D gene is possibly TRBD1 (5 bases). V was trimmed by 10 bases and J by 3 bases, leaving 14 bases between them. Germline V lookup: CDR1 KGHDR, CDR2 SFDVKD. The CDR3 is 13 residues long. CDR3 residues: CATQETDHYGYTF. The CDR3, as DNA: TGTGCCACTCAGGAGACAGACCACTATGGCTACACCTTC.

This clonotype came up a few times. The chain is built from TRBV12-5 and TRBJ2-1; 8 bases map to TRBD2. Losses at the gene ends were 4 bases for V and 2 bases for J; bases not matched to a gene: 1. The germline V gene has CDR1 LGHNT and CDR2 FRNRAP. The CDR3 is 14 amino acids. DNA for the CDR3: TGTGCTAGTGGTTCGGGACTAGCCTACAATGAGCAGTTCTTC. This translates into CASGSGLAYNEQFF.

This clonotype turned up a few times. This chain links TRBV12-3 or TRBV12-4 with TRBJ1-1; 8 nucleotides agree with TRBD1. V lost 1 base and J lost 4; bases outside the gene matches: 2. The CDR3 has 14 amino acids. The CDR3 region has the DNA TGTGCCAGCAGTTTAGACAGGGGGAGCACTGAAGCTTTCTTT. Encoded protein: CASSLDRGSTEAFF.

This clonotype was found many times. The rearrangement links TRBV28 to TRBJ2-7; D is possibly TRBD1 or TRBD2 (5 bases each). This CDR3 has 13 amino acids. From germline, CDR1 is MDHEN and CDR2 SYDVKM. Trimming took 4 bases from V and 0 from J, leaving 7 bases between them. In DNA form, the CDR3 reads TGTGCCAGCAGTTGGGGGAACTCCTACGAGCAGTACTTC. This translates into CASSWGNSYEQYF.

This clonotype has only a few counts. The chain is built from TRBV25-1 and TRBJ1-1, with 8 bases that match TRBD1. This CDR3 spans 15 amino acids. Germline loops: CDR1 MGHDK, CDR2 SYGVNS. With V trimmed by 5 bases and J by 6 bases, 11 bases remained unmatched. The chain's CDR3 is CASSRQDRGHPEAFF. The CDR3 region has the DNA TGTGCCAGCAGTCGCCAAGACAGGGGTCACCCTGAAGCTTTCTTT.

The chain is built from TRBV27 and TRBJ1-5; a weak D match, TRBD1 (5 bases). The germline V gene encodes CDR1 MNHEY and CDR2 SMNVEV (reference sequence). This CDR3 spans 17 amino acids. V lost 2 bases and J 1 base, leaving 15 bases between the germline ends. The CDR3 sequence is CASSLRPPGRSNQPQHF. The CDR3 region has the DNA TGTGCCAGCAGTTTAAGGCCCCCGGGGCGAAGCAATCAGCCCCAGCATTTT.

This clonotype was detected only a few times. The CDR3 bases are TGTGCCAGCAGCCCACCGGGACATTGGGTCGAGACCCAGTACTTC. Its protein product is CASSPPGHWVETQYF. V usage is TRBV7-9 and J usage is TRBJ2-5, with a possible D match to TRBD1 (6 bases). Germline V gives CDR1 SEHNR, CDR2 FQNEAQ (reference sequence). The CDR3 is made up of 15 amino acids. V lost 5 bases and J lost 5, with 18 bases in between.

This clonotype has more than one count but fewer than ten. V usage is TRBV20-1 and J usage is TRBJ1-5; D is ambiguous. The CDR3 loop spans 12 amino acids. Germline loops: CDR1 DFQATT, CDR2 SNEGSKA (reference sequence). The V gene lost 2 bases and the J gene lost 4 bases, with 6 bases spanning the gap. The CDR3 region has the DNA TGCAGTGCTAGAATAGGTAATCAGCCCCAGCATTTT. Translating gives CSARIGNQPQHF.

This clonotype was detected a few times. The V call is TRBV6-1, the J call TRBJ2-1; weak D call: TRBD1 (5 bases). V was shortened by 10 bases and J by 4 bases, with 23 bases between the two germline ends. The CDR3 length is 16 residues. The germline V gene encodes CDR1 MNHNS and CDR2 SASEGT. The CDR3: CATDARGLRSYNEQFF. The CDR3 DNA is TGTGCCACCGATGCTAGGGGATTACGAAGTTACAATGAGCAGTTCTTC.

Concerning this clonotype itself: A much larger clone differs by one base, so this may be a read error. The rearrangement links TRBV6-1 to TRBJ1-4; D call uncertain. This CDR3 comprises 15 residues. Germline assignment: CDR1 MNHNS and CDR2 SASEGT. The CDR3 spells CASSEPDGFNEKPFF. The CDR3 DNA sequence: TGTGCCAGCAGTGAACCGGACGGATTTAATGAAAAACCGTTTTTT.

Concerning this clonotype: With a much larger clone just one base away, this may be a read error. This chain links TRBV27 with TRBJ2-7, with 10 bases fitting TRBD2. After removal of 6 bases from V and 2 bases from J, the junction contained 13 bases not matched to a gene. The CDR3 runs to 17 residues. Germline-derived CDR1 and CDR2 are MNHEY and SMNVEV (reference sequence). CDR3 region: CASRKQVSGRPPYEQYF. In DNA, the CDR3 is TGTGCCAGCAGAAAACAGGTTAGCGGGAGGCCACCCTACGAGCAGTACTTC.

The chain joins TRBV9 to TRBJ2-3, with a weak D call TRBD1 (6 bases). This CDR3 is 14 amino acids long. Germline V CDR1 and CDR2: SGDLS, YYNGEE. V shed 3 bases and J shed 9 bases, with 17 bases lying between them. The CDR3 here is CASSAEGDEETQYF. CDR3 DNA: TGTGCCAGCAGCGCAGAGGGGGATGAGGAGACGCAGTATTTT.

The genes are TRBV6-1 and TRBJ1-3; D is ambiguous. The length of the CDR3 is 17 residues. From germline, CDR1 is MNHNS and CDR2 SASEGT. The germline V and J ends were trimmed by 5 bases and 1 base, with 18 bases remaining between them. The CDR3: CASSLSRRAYSGNTIYF. In DNA form, the CDR3 reads TGTGCCAGCAGTTTAAGTCGCAGAGCCTATTCTGGAAACACCATATATTTT.

This rearrangement joins TRBV20-1 to TRBJ2-2; D may be TRBD2 (5 bases). The V and J ends lost 5 bases and 0 bases respectively, with 22 bases between them. Looked up from germline, CDR1 is DFQATT and CDR2 is SNEGSKA (reference sequence). The CDR3 has 18 residues. CDR3 residues: CSAPRRIGGSANTGELFF. The DNA for the CDR3 is TGCAGTGCTCCTCGACGGATCGGAGGTTCTGCGAACACCGGGGAGCTGTTTTTT.

This clonotype was seen ten or more times. The chain joins TRBV6-1 to TRBJ1-5; D remains unclear. Germline V lookup: CDR1 MNHNS, CDR2 SASEGT. V lost 1 base, J lost 5 bases, and 9 bases lay in between. The CDR3 has 14 amino acids. The CDR3 nucleotides are TGTGCCAGCAGTGAAGTAGGTCCTCATCAGCCCCAGCATTTT. It translates to CASSEVGPHQPQHF.